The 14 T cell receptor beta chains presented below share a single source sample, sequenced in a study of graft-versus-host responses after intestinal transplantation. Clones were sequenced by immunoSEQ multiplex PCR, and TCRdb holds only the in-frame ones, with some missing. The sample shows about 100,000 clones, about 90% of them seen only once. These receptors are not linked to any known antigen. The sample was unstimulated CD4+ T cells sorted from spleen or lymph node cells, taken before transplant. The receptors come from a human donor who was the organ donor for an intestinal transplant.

The CDR3 bases are TGTGCCAGCGCTAGACAGGGGTATGGCTACACCTTC. Its protein product is CASARQGYGYTF. The rearrangement links TRBV6-1 to TRBJ1-2, with 8 bases fitting TRBD1. The CDR3 runs to 12 residues. Trimming at V came to 8 bases and at J to 5 bases, leaving 4 bases not matched to a gene. Per germline, CDR1 MNHNS and CDR2 SASEGT.

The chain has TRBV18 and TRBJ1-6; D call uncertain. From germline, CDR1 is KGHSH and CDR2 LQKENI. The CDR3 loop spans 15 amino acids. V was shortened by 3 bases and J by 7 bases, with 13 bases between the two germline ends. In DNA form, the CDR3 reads TGTGCCAGCTCACCTGGGCACCAGGAGAATTCACCCCTCCACTTT. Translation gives CASSPGHQENSPLHF.

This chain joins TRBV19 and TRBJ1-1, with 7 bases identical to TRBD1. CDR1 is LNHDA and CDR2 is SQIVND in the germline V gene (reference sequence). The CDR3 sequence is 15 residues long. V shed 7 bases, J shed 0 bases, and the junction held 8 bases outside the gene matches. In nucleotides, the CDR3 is TGTGCCAGTAAACTCACCCAGGGGGTGAACACTGAAGCTTTCTTT. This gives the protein CASKLTQGVNTEAFF.

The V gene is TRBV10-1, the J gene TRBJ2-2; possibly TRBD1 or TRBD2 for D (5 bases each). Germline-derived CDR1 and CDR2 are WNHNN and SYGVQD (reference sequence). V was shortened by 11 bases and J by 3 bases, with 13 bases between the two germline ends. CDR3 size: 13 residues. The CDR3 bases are TGCGCCTCTCGGGACGGATACACCGGGGAGCTGTTTTTT. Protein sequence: CASRDGYTGELFF.

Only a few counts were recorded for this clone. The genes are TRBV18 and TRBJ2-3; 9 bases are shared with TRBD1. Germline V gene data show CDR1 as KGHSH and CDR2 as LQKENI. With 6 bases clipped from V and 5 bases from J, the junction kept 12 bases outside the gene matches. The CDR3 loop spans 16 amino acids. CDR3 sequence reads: CASSPKTGGAVDTQYF. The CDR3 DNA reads TGTGCCAGCTCTCCAAAAACAGGGGGCGCGGTAGATACGCAGTATTTT.

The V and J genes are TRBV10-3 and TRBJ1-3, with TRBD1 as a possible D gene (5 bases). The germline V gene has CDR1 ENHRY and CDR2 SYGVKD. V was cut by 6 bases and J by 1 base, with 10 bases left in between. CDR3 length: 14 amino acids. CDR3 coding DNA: TGTGCCATCAGATATGGGGGATCTGGAAACACCATATATTTT. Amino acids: CAIRYGGSGNTIYF.

CDR3 amino acids: CASSPGQKNNEQFF. In nucleotides, the CDR3 is TGTGCCAGCTCACCCGGACAGAAAAACAATGAGCAGTTCTTC. The V call is TRBV18, the J call TRBJ2-1, with D maybe TRBD1 (6 bases). Germline CDR1 KGHSH, CDR2 LQKENI. This CDR3 has 14 amino acids. Trimming cost V 3 bases and J 5 bases, with 11 bases left between them.

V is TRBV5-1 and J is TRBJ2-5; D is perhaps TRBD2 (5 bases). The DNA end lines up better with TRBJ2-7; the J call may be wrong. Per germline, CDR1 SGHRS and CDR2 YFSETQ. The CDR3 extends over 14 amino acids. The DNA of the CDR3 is TGCGCCAGCAGCGCGGGTAGGGTCACCTACGAGCAGTACTTC. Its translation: CASSAGRVTYEQYF.

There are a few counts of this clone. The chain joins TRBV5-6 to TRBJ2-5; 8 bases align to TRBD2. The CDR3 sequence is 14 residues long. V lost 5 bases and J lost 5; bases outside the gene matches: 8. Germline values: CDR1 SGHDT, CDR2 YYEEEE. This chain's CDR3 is CASSRAGEGETQYF. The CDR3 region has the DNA TGTGCCAGCAGTCGAGCGGGGGAGGGGGAGACCCAGTACTTC.

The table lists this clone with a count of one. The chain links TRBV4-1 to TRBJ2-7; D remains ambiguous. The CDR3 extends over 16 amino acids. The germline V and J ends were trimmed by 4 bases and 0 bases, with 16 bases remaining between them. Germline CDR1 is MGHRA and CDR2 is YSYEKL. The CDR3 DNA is TGCGCCAGCAGCCGAGCCGACCCCGTTAGCTCCTACGAGCAGTACTTC. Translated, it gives CASSRADPVSSYEQYF.

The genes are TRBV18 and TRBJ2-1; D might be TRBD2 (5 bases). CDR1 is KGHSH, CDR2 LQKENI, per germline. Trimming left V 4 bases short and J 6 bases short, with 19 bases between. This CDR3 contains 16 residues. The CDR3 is CASSHWAEGSLNEQFF. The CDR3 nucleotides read TGTGCCAGCTCACACTGGGCAGAGGGTTCCCTCAATGAGCAGTTCTTC.

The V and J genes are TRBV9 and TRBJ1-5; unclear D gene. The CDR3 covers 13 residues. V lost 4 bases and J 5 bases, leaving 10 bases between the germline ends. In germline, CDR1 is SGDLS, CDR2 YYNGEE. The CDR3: CASSPDPDQPQHF. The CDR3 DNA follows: TGTGCCAGCAGCCCCGACCCAGATCAGCCCCAGCATTTT.

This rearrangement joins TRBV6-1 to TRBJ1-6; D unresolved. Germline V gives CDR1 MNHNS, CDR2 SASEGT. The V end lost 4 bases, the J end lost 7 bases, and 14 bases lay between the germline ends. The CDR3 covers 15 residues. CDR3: CASSGGEAGNSPLHF. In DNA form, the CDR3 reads TGTGCCAGCAGTGGAGGAGAAGCTGGAAATTCACCCCTCCACTTT.

CDR3 protein: CASSRAGTGNTIYF. The CDR3 region has the DNA TGTGCCAGTAGTAGGGCCGGAACGGGAAACACCATATATTTT. This sequence joins TRBV19 and TRBJ1-3, with D uncertain. Germline values: CDR1 LNHDA, CDR2 SQIVND (reference sequence). V shed 4 bases and J shed 4 bases, with 11 bases lying between them. This CDR3 has 14 amino acids.